This T cell receptor (beta chain) was sequenced in a study of shared clonotypes between healthy human individuals. This clone was counted a single time. Its specificity is not known. The CDR3 extends over 15 amino acids. Germline loops: CDR1 SGDLS, CDR2 YYNGEE. The ends were cut back, 0 bases at V and 2 bases at J, with 11 bases in the middle. Terminally differentiated effector memory CD45RA+ cells were excluded from the naive CD8 cells, which were CD45RO-negative and positively selected for CCR7. Some clones are missing from TCRdb's copy, which holds only in-frame ones; the method was immunoSEQ multiplex PCR. This repertoire shows some 740,000 clones, about 92% found once; its top ten account for nearly 25%. Study outcomes and limitations: Sorted-subset samples were not fully sequenced, rarefaction indicated.

This sequence joins TRBV9 and TRBJ2-5; D perhaps matches TRBD1 (6 bases). This receptor was taken from a man aged 25-45 years in good health. The sequenced material came from naive CD8+ T cells sorted from blood. CDR3 bases: TGTGCCAGCAGCGTAGCGGGGACAAGACAAGAGACCCAGTACTTC. Translating gives CASSVAGTRQETQYF.